The next 12 T cell receptor beta chains were all read from a single sample in a study of response to subunit inactivated influenza vaccine (dated by TCRdb to 2017 to 2018). Receptors were amplified or captured by RT-PCR. TCRdb records Illumina HiSeq 2500 as the sequencer. TCRdb applied fastp at Q25 and MiXCR to the public reads, then kept only in-frame beta chains. Rows matching on CDR3 protein sequence are summarized as one entry with the most common DNA and genes. In all, the sample holds around 530,000 distinct CDR3 sequences, and roughly 10% of those were seen once. Approximately 10% of the sample is taken by the ten largest. This specimen was PBMCs from blood, taken on the day of vaccination. These receptors were taken from a man aged 50-60 years who received an inactivated influenza vaccine. Donor details come from another sample of the same person, matched by shared clones.

The chain uses TRBV9 and TRBJ2-2; the D gene is possibly TRBD2 (6 bases). Trimming stripped 2 bases from V and 1 base from J, with 9 bases between. Germline V gene lookup returns CDR1 SGDLS and CDR2 YYNGEE. This CDR3 has 15 amino acids. The CDR3 nucleotides read TGTGCCAGCAGCGTTGGCGGGAAGAACACCGGGGAGCTGTTTTTT. This sequence encodes CASSVGGKNTGELFF.

This clonotype was counted only a few times. The V and J genes are TRBV29-1 and TRBJ2-7; 7 bases fit TRBD1. V shed 5 bases, J shed 2 bases, and the junction held 6 bases outside the gene matches. Germline V gives CDR1 SQVTM, CDR2 ANQGSEA. The CDR3 is 13 residues long. In DNA form, the CDR3 reads TGCAGCGTTACTATGACAGGGACCTACGAGCAGTACTTC. This gives the protein CSVTMTGTYEQYF.

The chain employs TRBV18 and TRBJ2-3, with TRBD1 matching over 7 bases. This CDR3 comprises 15 residues. Germline loops: CDR1 KGHSH, CDR2 LQKENI. The J segment lost 1 base and the V segment lost 4 bases, leaving 5 bases of the junction unmatched. This CDR3 is CASSRQGPGTDTQYF. CDR3 nucleotide sequence: TGTGCCAGCTCACGACAGGGCCCCGGCACAGATACGCAGTATTTT.

This clonotype was detected a few times. The rearrangement links TRBV29-1 to TRBJ2-3; maybe TRBD2 (6 bases). V was pared by 3 bases and J by 3 bases, with 10 bases between. Germline assignment: CDR1 SQVTM and CDR2 ANQGSEA. The CDR3 covers 13 residues. The CDR3 bases are TGCAGCGTTGATGCGGGATCTACAGATACGCAGTATTTT. It encodes CSVDAGSTDTQYF.

This clonotype occurred a few times. This chain connects TRBV9 to TRBJ2-5, with 14 bases lining up with TRBD2. The germline V gene encodes CDR1 SGDLS and CDR2 YYNGEE. The CDR3 totals 15 residues. V trimming: 6 bases; J trimming: 5 bases; junction bases outside the gene matches: 6. The CDR3 DNA follows: TGTGCCAGCACCGTGGGACTAGCGGGAGAGGAGACCCAGTACTTC. Translated, it gives CASTVGLAGEETQYF.

The chain employs TRBV10-2 and TRBJ2-3; D is tentatively TRBD1 or TRBD2 (6 bases each). CDR1 is WSHSY and CDR2 is SAAADI in the germline V gene. Trimming removed 3 bases from V and 5 bases from J, with 12 bases in between. The CDR3 has 14 residues. Written as DNA, the CDR3 is TGCGCCAGCAGTGAACGGGGGCATAGAGATACGCAGTATTTT. The encoded protein is CASSERGHRDTQYF.

The table lists this clonotype with a few counts. The chain uses TRBV6-2 or TRBV6-3 and TRBJ2-6; 12 bases are shared with TRBD1. The CDR3 contains 18 residues. In germline, CDR1 is MNHEY, CDR2 SVGEGT. Germline trimming cut 6 bases from V and 3 bases from J; bases unmatched to any gene: 9. CDR3 sequence: CASRKPGQGAHGANVLTF. For the CDR3, the DNA is TGTGCCAGCAGGAAACCGGGACAGGGGGCGCATGGGGCCAACGTCCTGACTTTC.

This clonotype was found a few times. The V gene is TRBV12-3 or TRBV12-4, the J gene TRBJ1-2; D is uncertain. V lost 3 bases, J lost 7 bases, and 12 bases lay in between. This CDR3 has 13 amino acids. CDR3 DNA: TGTGCCAGCAGTTTCATTAACATGTTTGGCTACACCTTC. It codes for CASSFINMFGYTF.

V usage is TRBV10-3 and J usage is TRBJ2-3, with 10 bases lining up with TRBD1. The CDR3 runs to 18 residues. Germline V gene data show CDR1 as ENHRY and CDR2 as SYGVKD. Trimming cost V 7 bases and J 1 base; bases outside gene matches: 14. CDR3 nucleotide sequence: TGTGCCATCAAACCCAGGCGGGGACAGGGGTTTGGCACAGATACGCAGTATTTT. It is translated as CAIKPRRGQGFGTDTQYF.

The chain links TRBV2 to TRBJ1-1, with D unresolved. This CDR3 is built from 14 residues. Germline lookup yields CDR1 SNHLY and CDR2 FYNNEI. V was shortened by 2 bases and J by 5 bases, with 12 bases between the two germline ends. CDR3 nucleotides: TGTGCCAGCAGTGAACCAGGCGGAATAACTGAAGCTTTCTTT. Translated, it gives CASSEPGGITEAFF.

This clonotype was detected a few times. The genes are TRBV7-2 and TRBJ2-4, with 9 bases that match TRBD2. Germline CDR1 is SGHTA and CDR2 is FQGNSA. J gave up 2 bases and V 1 base, and 3 bases lay outside the gene matches. The CDR3 spans 16 residues. The CDR3, as DNA: TGTGCCAGCAGCTTAGGCGGGGGGGGAACCAAAAACATTCAGTACTTC. Amino acid sequence: CASSLGGGGTKNIQYF.

This clonotype was recorded at least ten times. The V call is TRBV11-2, the J call TRBJ1-5; D is uncertain. The germline V and J ends were trimmed by 5 bases and 4 bases, with 9 bases remaining between them. The CDR3 length is 13 residues. Per germline, CDR1 SGHAT and CDR2 FQNNGV. CDR3 coding DNA: TGTGCCAGCAGCACCGACCTTAATCAGCCCCAGCATTTT. Translating it yields CASSTDLNQPQHF.